The clone carrying this T cell receptor (beta chain) occurred a few times. Antigen unknown. Sample time point: sample taken at primary tumor resection. Whole RNA, isolated from tumor, nontumor lung or frozen PBMC, was sequenced without prior sorting. This specimen belongs to a study of spatial heterogeneity in lung cancer. Unique molecular identifiers, one per molecule, were present on every TCR cDNA molecule. TCRdb reprocessed the 5' RACE reads with MiXCR, giving one entry per CDR3 protein. The sample contains about 82,000 distinct CDR3 sequences, about 12% of which appear only once. Study-wide results and limits: More often at tumor resection than at routine follow-up, ubiquitous expanded tumor TCRs were detected in the blood.

This CDR3 has 20 amino acids. Germline values: CDR1 MNHNS, CDR2 SASEGT. The V gene end was trimmed by 3 bases and the J gene end by 4 bases; junction bases not matched to a gene: 15. The rearrangement joins TRBV6-1 to TRBJ2-1; 13 bases line up with TRBD2. The clonotype was recovered from a male donor with early-stage non-small cell lung cancer. The input for sequencing was PBMCs, taken at surgery. CDR3 nucleotides: TGTGCCAGCAGTGATATCCCACTAGCGGGAGGGGGATTGACGTACAATGAGCAGTTCTTC. Its protein is CASSDIPLAGGGLTYNEQFF.